This TCR beta chain was recorded in a study of CD8 T cells in ankylosing spondylitis. Study findings and constraints: Clones tied to disease were said to be significantly enriched in matched ankylosing spondylitis synovial fluid. The study identified a TCR beta motif of under 10 highly homologous variants that appeared characteristic of ankylosing spondylitis blood. The authors found the disease-linked clones to be CD8+ and relatively rare in peripheral blood.

There are 14 residues in the CDR3. V lost 3 bases to trimming and J lost 8 bases, with 17 bases between them. CDR1 and CDR2 from the germline V gene are DFQATT and SNEGSKA (reference sequence). In this sample, this clonotype turned up many times. Its antigen is unknown. Generation of TCR beta libraries employed quantitative 5'-RACE incorporating molecular barcodes. MiXCR, run by TCRdb on the 5' RACE reads, gives a single entry per CDR3 protein. The sample lists about 160,000 distinct CDR3 sequences; about 16% were seen once. The sample taken for sequencing was blood, either unsorted or a sorted T cell fraction (not recorded which). This TCR was recovered from a male donor with ankylosing spondylitis or in good health (not recorded which). The rearrangement links TRBV20-1 to TRBJ2-1, with D perhaps assigned TRBD1 or TRBD2 (5 bases each). CDR3 protein: CSASPPRVGDEQFF. The CDR3 coding sequence is TGCAGTGCTAGTCCACCCAGAGTGGGGGATGAGCAGTTCTTC.